This T cell receptor beta chain was sequenced during a study of CD4+ T cells in melanoma (dated by TCRdb to 2021 to 2024). Background on the whole study: Neoantigen-specific CD4+ T cells in human melanoma were investigated in the study. The paper as a whole reports these results and caveats: According to the report, neoantigen-specific CD4+ T cells in melanoma displayed diverse differentiation states. Neoantigen-specific CD4+ T cells were reported to be correlated with the function of CD8+ T cells, macrophages and B cells.

Preparation of the library involved the immunoSEQ multiplex PCR assay. Not all clones reach the TCRdb copy of this immuneACCESS table, which keeps in-frame sequences only. Checked studies attribute under half of the gap to unresolved V genes and leave the rest unexplained. The sample table contains 9,500 to 12,000 clones; only one count was recorded for 55% to 80% of them. The leading ten clones occupy 11% of the sample. The donors were people with melanoma. The CDR3 numbers 17 residues from cysteine through phenylalanine. Only the CDR3 DNA stays, 51 bases, in frame from base 1. Sequences MGHRA (CDR1) and YSYEKL (CDR2) are obtained from the germline V gene. At the junction V is shortened by 1 base and J by 4 bases; bases outside the gene matches: 9. In this sample, this clone turned up a few times. No cognate antigen has been identified for it. No much larger clone is present one base from it, and per-base qualities are unavailable.

The receptor was derived from a human donor with melanoma. The sample taken for sequencing was cells from a culture (not recorded whether cultured in vitro). The sequence is built from TRBV4-1 and TRBJ2-1, and 8 bases in between align with TRBD2. The DNA reads TGCGCCAGCAGCCAAGGAAGGGTTCCGGGGGGGTACAATGAGCAGTTCTTC. Translated, this gives CASSQGRVPGGYNEQFF.